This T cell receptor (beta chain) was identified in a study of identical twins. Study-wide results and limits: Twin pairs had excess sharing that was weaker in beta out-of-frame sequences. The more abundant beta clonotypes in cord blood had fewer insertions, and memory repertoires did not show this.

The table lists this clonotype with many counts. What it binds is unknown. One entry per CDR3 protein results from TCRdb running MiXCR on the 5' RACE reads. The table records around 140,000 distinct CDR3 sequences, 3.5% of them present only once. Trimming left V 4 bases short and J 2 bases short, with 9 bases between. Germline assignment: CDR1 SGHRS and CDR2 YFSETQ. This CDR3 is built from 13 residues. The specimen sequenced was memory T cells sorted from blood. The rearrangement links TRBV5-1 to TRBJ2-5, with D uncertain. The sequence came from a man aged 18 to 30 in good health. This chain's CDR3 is CASSTDIQETQYF. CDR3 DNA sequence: TGCGCCAGCAGCACTGACATACAAGAGACCCAGTACTTC.